The text below deals with one TCR beta chain. The sample belongs to a study of blood T cell repertoires in COVID-19. Study-level background: Some COVID-19 samples were acute and others convalescent; all came from the United States, Italy and Spain.

In the study's own analysis: Estimation of nucleated cell counts relied on the amplification of reference gene primers. Generated by immunoSEQ multiplex PCR, the TCRdb table keeps only in-frame clones and is missing some. The V and J calls and clone size come from that table; D and trimming were worked out from the DNA. Of some 150,000 clones listed, 80% to 90% are singletons. The CDR3 has 17 amino acids. The chain has TRBV12-1 and TRBJ2-7; no check of the table's D call, TRBD2, against the DNA was made. TRBV12-1 is a pseudogene segment. The clonotype was recovered from a woman between 65 and 79 years old with COVID-19, enrolled during active disease. The source material was peripheral blood. As DNA, the CDR3 is TGTGCCAGCAGCTTAGAGCCTACTCCCCACTTTTCCTACGAGCAGTACGTC. Its translation: CASSLEPTPHFSYEQYV.